This TCR beta chain originates from a study of blood T cell repertoires in COVID-19 (TCRdb year 2020). With regard to the full study: Collaborator samples came from the United States, Italy and Spain and covered acute and convalescent phases of COVID-19. The samples were drawn from the first 160 participants of the ongoing ImmuneRACE study and from over a thousand subjects provided by 6 global collaborators. Sample metadata almost always included a de-identified subject ID, COVID-19 status, age in years and sex. The material from the prospective study consisted of cDNA or gDNA derived from T cells, B-cell-depleted T cells, or PBMCs. The repertoires were released in a freely available public database meant as a resource for research on the immune response to SARS-CoV-2. Where available, HLA class I and class II types were taken from metadata supplied by the sample provider and were not determined by assay-based typing. Deeply sampled blood TCRbeta repertoires from subjects exposed to, actively infected with, or recovered from COVID-19 were included in the dataset.

The immunoSEQ Assay, a bias-controlled multiplex PCR, was used to amplify TCRbeta CDR3 regions from genomic DNA. The source study handled its data this way. Nucleated cell counts per sample were estimated from amplification of reference gene primers within the assay. To quantify the absolute abundance of each unique TCRbeta CDR3 rearrangement, sequence reads were collapsed and filtered. For each sample, productive Simpson clonality was calculated by taking the square root of Simpson's diversity index across productive rearrangements. The immuneACCESS repertoire file appears here via TCRdb, limited to in-frame rearrangements. These files lack a portion of the clones; in checked studies, under half of the deficit traces to unresolved V genes, and the cause of the others is not known. V and J calls and clone size are copied from that table; D and trimming were computed from the DNA. In this sample the table shows about 110,000 clones, just under 90% of which occur a single time. Around 1.1% of the sample goes to the ten largest clones.

The investigation overall reported the following: How much clinical and demographic metadata was included differed by source and by participant, and the metadata was provided uncurated.

Each collaborating institution followed its own protocols to collect whole blood in K2EDTA tubes. For TCRbeta analysis, collaborator samples were shipped as frozen whole blood, as isolated PBMCs, or as DNA extracted from either sample type. As to this clone: The specificity of this receptor is unknown. One base away there is no much larger clone; base qualities are not given.

Unmatched junction bases come to 2, with V trimmed by 3 bases and J by 6 bases. The CDR3 holds 12 amino acids from the cysteine to the phenylalanine. Here the CDR3 DNA is all that survives: 36 bases in frame from base 1. CDR1 LNHDA and CDR2 SQIVND are derived from the germline V gene (reference sequence). The V and J genes are TRBV19 and TRBJ2-7; TRBD2 lines up with 7 middle nucleotides. This TCR came from a human donor in a cohort sampled during active COVID-19. Material: peripheral blood. The CDR3 protein sequence reads: CASSMGGVEQYF. The nucleotide sequence is given as TGTGCCAGTAGTATGGGAGGGGTCGAGCAGTACTTC. Joined to the reference TRBV19 and TRBJ2-7 proteins, this CDR3 gives the full variable domain: DGGITQSPKYLFRKEGQNVTLSCEQNLNHDAMYWYRQDPGQGLRLIYYSQIVNDFQKGDIAEGYSVSREKKESFPLTVTSAQKNPTAFYLCASSMGGVEQYFGPGTRLTVT.